The subject of this entry is one T cell receptor (beta chain). TCRdb's table, derived via immunoSEQ multiplex PCR, lists solely in-frame clones and lacks some. The table lists more than 350,000 clones, 80% to 90% of them singletons. This specimen comes from a study of blood T cell repertoires in COVID-19. Study in general: The samples span acute and convalescent COVID-19 from the United States, Italy and Spain.

The CDR3 runs 14 residues. CDR1 and CDR2 from the germline V gene are SEHNR and FQNEAQ (reference sequence). The trim removed 3 bases at V and 5 bases at J, leaving 4 bases unmatched. The chain has TRBV7-9 and TRBJ2-1; 7 nucleotides align to TRBD2. The source material was PBMCs or T cells enriched from blood (not recorded which). The sequence came from a man between 18 and 29 years old who had recovered from COVID-19. The DNA for the CDR3 is TGTGCCAGCAGCTTTGGTGGGGGGGACAATGAGCAGTTCTTC. It encodes CASSFGGGDNEQFF.